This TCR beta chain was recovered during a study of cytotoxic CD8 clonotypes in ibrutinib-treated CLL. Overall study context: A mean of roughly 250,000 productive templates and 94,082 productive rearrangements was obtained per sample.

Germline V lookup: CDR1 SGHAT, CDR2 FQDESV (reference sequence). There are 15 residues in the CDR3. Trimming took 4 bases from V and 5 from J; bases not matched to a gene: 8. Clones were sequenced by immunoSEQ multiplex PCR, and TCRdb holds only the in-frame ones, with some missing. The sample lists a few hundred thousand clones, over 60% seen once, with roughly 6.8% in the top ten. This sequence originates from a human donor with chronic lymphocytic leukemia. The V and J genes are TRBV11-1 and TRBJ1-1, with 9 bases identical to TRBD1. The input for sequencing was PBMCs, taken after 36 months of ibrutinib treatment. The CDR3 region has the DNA TGTGCCAGCAGCTACAGACAGGGGGGGGATACTGAAGCTTTCTTT. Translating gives CASSYRQGGDTEAFF.